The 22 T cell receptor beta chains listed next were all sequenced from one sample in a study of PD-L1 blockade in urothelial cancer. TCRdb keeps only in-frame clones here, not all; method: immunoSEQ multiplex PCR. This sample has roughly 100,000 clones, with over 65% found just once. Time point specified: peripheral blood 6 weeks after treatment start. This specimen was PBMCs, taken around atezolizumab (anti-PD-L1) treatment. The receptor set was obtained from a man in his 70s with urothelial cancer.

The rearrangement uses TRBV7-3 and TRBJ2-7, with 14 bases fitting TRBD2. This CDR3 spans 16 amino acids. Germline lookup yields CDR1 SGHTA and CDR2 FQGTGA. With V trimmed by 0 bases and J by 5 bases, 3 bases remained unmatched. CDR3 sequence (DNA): TGTGCCAGCAGCTTAACGGGACTAGCGGGAGCGGACGAGCAGTACTTC. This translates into CASSLTGLAGADEQYF.

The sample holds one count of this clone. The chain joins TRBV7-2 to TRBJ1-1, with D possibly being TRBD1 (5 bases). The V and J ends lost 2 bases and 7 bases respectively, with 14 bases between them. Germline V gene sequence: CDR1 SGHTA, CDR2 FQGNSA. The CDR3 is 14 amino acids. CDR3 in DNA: TGTGCCAGCAGCTTAAGCCGACAGAGCATTGAAGCTTTCTTT. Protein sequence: CASSLSRQSIEAFF.

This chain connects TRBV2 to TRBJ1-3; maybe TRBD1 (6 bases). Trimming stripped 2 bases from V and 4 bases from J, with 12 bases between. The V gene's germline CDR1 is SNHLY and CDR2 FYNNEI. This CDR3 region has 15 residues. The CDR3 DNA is TGTGCCAGCAGTGAAATGGCAGGGGAAGGAAACACCATATATTTT. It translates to CASSEMAGEGNTIYF.

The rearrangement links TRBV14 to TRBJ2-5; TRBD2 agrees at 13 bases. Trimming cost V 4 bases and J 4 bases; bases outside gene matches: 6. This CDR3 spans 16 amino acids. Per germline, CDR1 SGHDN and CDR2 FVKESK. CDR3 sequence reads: CASSPQRTSGGETQYF. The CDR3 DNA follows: TGTGCCAGCAGCCCCCAGAGGACTAGCGGGGGAGAGACCCAGTACTTC.

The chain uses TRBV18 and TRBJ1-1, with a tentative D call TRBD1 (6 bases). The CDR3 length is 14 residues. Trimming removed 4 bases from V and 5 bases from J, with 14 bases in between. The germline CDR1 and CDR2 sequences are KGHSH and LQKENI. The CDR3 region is CASSLTGSRTEAFF. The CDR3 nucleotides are TGTGCCAGCTCACTAACAGGGTCTCGGACTGAAGCTTTCTTT.

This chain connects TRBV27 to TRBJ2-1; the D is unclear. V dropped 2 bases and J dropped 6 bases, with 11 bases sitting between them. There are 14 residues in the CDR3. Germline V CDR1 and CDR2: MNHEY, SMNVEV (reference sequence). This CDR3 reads CASSLMPRGNEQFF. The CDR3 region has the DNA TGTGCCAGCAGTTTAATGCCCCGCGGCAATGAGCAGTTCTTC.

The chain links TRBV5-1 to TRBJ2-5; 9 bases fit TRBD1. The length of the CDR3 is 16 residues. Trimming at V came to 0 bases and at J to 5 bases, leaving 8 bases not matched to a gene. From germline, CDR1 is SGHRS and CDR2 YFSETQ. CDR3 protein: CASSLARTGEKETQYF. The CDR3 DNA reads TGCGCCAGCAGCTTGGCCAGGACAGGGGAGAAGGAGACCCAGTACTTC.

The CDR3 coding sequence is TGTGCCAGCAGCCTGACAGGGAGCAATCAGCCCCAGCATTTT. It is translated as CASSLTGSNQPQHF. The rearrangement uses TRBV5-4 and TRBJ1-5; 7 bases are a match to TRBD1. The length of the CDR3 is 14 residues. Germline-derived CDR1 and CDR2 are SGHNT and YYREEE (reference sequence). With V trimmed by 4 bases and J by 1 base, 2 bases remained unmatched.

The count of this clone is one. Here the CDR3 reads CASSIRHGGDYEQYF. DNA of the CDR3: TGTGCCAGTAGTATAAGGCATGGAGGGGACTACGAGCAGTACTTC. The chain carries TRBV19 and TRBJ2-7; weak D call: TRBD2 (6 bases). The V gene lost 2 bases and the J gene lost 3 bases, with 14 bases spanning the gap. The CDR3 runs to 15 residues. CDR1 is LNHDA and CDR2 is SQIVND in the germline V gene (reference sequence).

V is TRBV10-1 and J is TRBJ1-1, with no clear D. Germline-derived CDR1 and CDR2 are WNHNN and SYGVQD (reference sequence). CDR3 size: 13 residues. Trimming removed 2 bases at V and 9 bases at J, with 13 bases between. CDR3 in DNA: TGCGCCAGCAGTGAGAGTGCGTCCCAAAAAGCTTTCTTT. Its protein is CASSESASQKAFF.

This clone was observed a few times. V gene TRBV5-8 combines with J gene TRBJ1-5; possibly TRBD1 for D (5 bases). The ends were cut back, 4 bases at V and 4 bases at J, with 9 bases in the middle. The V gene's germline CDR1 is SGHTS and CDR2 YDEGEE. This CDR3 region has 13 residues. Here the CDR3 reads CASSPDRNQPQHF. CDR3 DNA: TGTGCCAGCAGCCCCGACAGAAATCAGCCCCAGCATTTT.

The CDR3 bases are TGTGCCAGCAGCGCCGACAGGGGATCGTTCTACGAGCAGTACTTC. This gives the protein CASSADRGSFYEQYF. The rearrangement uses TRBV7-2 and TRBJ2-7, with 8 bases that match TRBD1. The CDR3 extends over 15 amino acids. V dropped 5 bases and J dropped 3; count of bases not matched to a gene: 9. Germline V CDR1 and CDR2: SGHTA, FQGNSA.

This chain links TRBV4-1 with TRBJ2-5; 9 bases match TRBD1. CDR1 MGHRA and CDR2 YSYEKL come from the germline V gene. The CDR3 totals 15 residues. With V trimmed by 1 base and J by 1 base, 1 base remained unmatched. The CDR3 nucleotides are TGCGCCAGCAGCCAAGGACAGGGGGTCCAAGAGACCCAGTACTTC. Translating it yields CASSQGQGVQETQYF.

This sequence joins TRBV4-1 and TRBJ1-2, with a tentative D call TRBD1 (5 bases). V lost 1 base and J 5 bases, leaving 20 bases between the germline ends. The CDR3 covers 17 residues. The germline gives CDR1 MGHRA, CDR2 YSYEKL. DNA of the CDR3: TGCGCCAGCAGCCAAGGGGGCGGCAGCATCGAGATTTATGGCTACACCTTC. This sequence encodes CASSQGGGSIEIYGYTF.

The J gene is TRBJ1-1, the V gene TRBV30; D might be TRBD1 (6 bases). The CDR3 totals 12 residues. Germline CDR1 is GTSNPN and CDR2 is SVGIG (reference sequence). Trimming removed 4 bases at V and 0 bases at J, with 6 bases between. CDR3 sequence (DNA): TGTGCCTGGAACAGGGTGAACACTGAAGCTTTCTTT. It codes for CAWNRVNTEAFF.

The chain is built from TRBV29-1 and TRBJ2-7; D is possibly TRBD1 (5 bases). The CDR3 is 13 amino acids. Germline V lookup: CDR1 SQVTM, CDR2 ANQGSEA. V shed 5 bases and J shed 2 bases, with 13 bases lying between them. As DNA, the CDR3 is TGCAGCGTTTCGGACACCGGCGCCTACGAGCAGTACTTC. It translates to CSVSDTGAYEQYF.

The CDR3 nucleotides read TGCGCCAGCAGCTTGGGGGAGGGGAGTAACGAGCAGTACTTC. Translated: CASSLGEGSNEQYF. The chain uses TRBV5-1 and TRBJ2-7; 7 bases are a match to TRBD2. The V and J ends lost 0 bases and 5 bases, in that order; junction bases with no gene match: 5. CDR1 and CDR2 from the germline V gene are SGHRS and YFSETQ. The CDR3 runs 14 residues.

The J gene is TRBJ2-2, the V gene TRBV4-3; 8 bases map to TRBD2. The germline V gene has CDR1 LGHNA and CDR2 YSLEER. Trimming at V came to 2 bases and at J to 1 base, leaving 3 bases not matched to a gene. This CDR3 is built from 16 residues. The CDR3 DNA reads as TGCGCCAGCAGCCAACTAGCGGGCCTGAACACCGGGGAGCTGTTTTTT. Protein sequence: CASSQLAGLNTGELFF.

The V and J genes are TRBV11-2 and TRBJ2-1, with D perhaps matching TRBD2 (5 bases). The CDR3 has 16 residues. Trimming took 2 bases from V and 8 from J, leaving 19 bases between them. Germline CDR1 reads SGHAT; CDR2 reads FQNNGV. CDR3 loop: CASSLREGVSLYEQFF. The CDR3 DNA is TGTGCCAGCAGCTTAAGAGAGGGAGTCTCCCTTTATGAGCAGTTCTTC.

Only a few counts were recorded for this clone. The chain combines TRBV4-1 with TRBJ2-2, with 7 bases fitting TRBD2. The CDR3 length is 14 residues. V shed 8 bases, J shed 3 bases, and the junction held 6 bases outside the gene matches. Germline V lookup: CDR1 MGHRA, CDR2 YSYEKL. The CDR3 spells CASGTREDTGELFF. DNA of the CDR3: TGCGCCAGCGGTACACGGGAGGACACCGGGGAGCTGTTTTTT.

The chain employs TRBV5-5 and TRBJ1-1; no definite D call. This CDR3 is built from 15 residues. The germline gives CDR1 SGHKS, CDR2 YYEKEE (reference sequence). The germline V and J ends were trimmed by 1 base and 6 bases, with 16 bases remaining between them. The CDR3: CASSLPRVSNAEAFF. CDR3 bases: TGTGCCAGCAGCTTGCCCCGGGTTAGTAACGCTGAAGCTTTCTTT.

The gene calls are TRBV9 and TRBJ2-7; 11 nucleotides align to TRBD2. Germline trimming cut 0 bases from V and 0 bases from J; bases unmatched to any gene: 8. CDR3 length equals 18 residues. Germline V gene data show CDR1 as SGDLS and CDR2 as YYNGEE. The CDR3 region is CASSVGVAGGYVSYEQYF. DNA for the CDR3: TGTGCCAGCAGCGTAGGAGTAGCGGGAGGGTACGTCTCCTACGAGCAGTACTTC.